This T cell receptor (beta chain) appears in the sequencing data of a study of T cells in Graves' hyperthyroidism and ophthalmopathy. There were TCR beta CDR3 regions amplified from RNA transcripts. HTBI primers were used for first-round RT-PCR of the TCR CDR3. TCRdb fed the multiplex PCR reads into MiXCR, producing one record per CDR3 protein. The sample includes about 720,000 distinct CDR3 sequences, approximately 19% of them seen just once. V was trimmed by 0 bases and J by 1 base, leaving 7 bases between them. From germline, CDR1 is MNHEY and CDR2 SVGAGI. The CDR3 has 15 residues. With a duration under 2 months, the hyperthyroidism was newly diagnosed in patients aged 18 to 65.

Sequenced input: blood. The TCR comes from a woman between 45 and 60 years old with Graves' hyperthyroidism that later progressed to Graves' ophthalmopathy. V and J are TRBV6-5 and TRBJ1-3; D is unclear. CDR3 residues: CASSYSDRSGNTIYF. The CDR3 DNA is TGTGCCAGCAGTTACTCGGATAGGTCTGGAAACACCATATATTTT.